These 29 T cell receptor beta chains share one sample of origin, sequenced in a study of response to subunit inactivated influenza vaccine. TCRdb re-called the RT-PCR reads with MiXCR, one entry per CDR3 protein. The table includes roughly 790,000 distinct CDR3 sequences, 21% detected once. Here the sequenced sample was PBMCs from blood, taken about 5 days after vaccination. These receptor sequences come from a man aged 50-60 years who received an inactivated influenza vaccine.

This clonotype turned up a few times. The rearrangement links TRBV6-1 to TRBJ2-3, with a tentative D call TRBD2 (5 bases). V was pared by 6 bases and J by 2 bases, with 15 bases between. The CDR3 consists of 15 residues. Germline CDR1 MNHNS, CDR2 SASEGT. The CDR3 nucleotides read TGTGCCAGCAGCCAGAGGGATCTTCCCACAGATACGCAGTATTTT. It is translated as CASSQRDLPTDTQYF.

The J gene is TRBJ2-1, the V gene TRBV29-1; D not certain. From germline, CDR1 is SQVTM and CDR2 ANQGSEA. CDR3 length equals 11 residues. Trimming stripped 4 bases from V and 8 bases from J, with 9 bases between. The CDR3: CSVAYFYEQFF. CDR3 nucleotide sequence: TGCAGCGTTGCTTACTTCTATGAGCAGTTCTTC.

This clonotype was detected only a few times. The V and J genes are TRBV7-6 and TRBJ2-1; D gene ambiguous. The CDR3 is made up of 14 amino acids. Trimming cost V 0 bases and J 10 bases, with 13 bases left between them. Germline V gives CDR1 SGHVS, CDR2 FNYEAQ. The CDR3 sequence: CASSLAPLTGEQFF. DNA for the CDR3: TGTGCCAGCAGCTTAGCCCCTCTAACGGGCGAGCAGTTCTTC. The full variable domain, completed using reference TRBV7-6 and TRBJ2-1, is GAGVSQSPRYKVTKRGQDVALRCDPISGHVSLYWYRQALGQGPEFLTYFNYEAQQDKSGLPNDRFSAERPEGSISTLTIQRTEQRDSAMYRCASSLAPLTGEQFFGPGTRLTVL.

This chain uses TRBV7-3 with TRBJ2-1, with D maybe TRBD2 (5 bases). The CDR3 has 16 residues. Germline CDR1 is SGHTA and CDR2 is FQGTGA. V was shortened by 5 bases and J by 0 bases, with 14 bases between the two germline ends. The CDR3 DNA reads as TGTGCCAGCAGCCGTGGACTTTCCCTCTCCTACAATGAGCAGTTCTTC. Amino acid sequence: CASSRGLSLSYNEQFF.

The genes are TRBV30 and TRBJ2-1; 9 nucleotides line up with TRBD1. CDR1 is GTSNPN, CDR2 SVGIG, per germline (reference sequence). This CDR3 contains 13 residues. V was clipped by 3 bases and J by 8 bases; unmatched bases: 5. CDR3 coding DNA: TGTGCCTGGAGCGGACAGGGGTTCGATGAGCAGTTCTTC. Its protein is CAWSGQGFDEQFF.

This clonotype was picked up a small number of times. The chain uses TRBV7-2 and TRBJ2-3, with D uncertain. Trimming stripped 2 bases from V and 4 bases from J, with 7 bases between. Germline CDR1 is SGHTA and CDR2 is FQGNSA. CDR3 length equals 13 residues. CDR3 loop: CASSLSTSDTQYF. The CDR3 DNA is TGTGCCAGCAGCTTATCAACGTCAGATACGCAGTATTTT. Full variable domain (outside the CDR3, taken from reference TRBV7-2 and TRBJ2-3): GAGVSQSPSNKVTEKGKDVELRCDPISGHTALYWYRQSLGQGLEFLIYFQGNSAPDKSGLPSDRFSAERTGGSVSTLTIQRTQQEDSAVYLCASSLSTSDTQYFGPGTRLTVL.

This CDR3 is CSAQDPYEQYF. CDR3 DNA: TGCAGTGCGCAAGACCCCTACGAGCAGTACTTC. V gene TRBV20-1 combines with J gene TRBJ2-7; D is unclear. Trimming took 6 bases from V and 2 from J, leaving 8 bases between them. Germline V gene data show CDR1 as DFQATT and CDR2 as SNEGSKA (reference sequence). The CDR3 sequence is 11 residues long.

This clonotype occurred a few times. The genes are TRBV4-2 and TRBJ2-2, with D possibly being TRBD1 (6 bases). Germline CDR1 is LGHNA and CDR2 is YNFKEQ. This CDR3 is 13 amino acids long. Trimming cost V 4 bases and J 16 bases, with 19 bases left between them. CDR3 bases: TGTGCCAGCAGCCCGTCAGGGGATGTGATTCGGTTTTTT. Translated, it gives CASSPSGDVIRFF.

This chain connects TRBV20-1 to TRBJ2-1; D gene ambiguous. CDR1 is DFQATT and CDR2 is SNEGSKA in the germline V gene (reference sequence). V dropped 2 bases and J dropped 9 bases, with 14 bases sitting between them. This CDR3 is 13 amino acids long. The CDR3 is CSARRAASGEQFF. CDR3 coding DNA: TGCAGTGCTAGAAGGGCGGCATCGGGTGAGCAGTTCTTC.

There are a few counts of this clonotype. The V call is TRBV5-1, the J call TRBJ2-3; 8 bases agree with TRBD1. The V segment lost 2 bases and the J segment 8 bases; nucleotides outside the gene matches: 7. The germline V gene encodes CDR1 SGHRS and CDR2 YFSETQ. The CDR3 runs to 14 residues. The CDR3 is CASSLGQGEGTQYF. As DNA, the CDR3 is TGCGCCAGCAGCTTAGGACAGGGCGAGGGTACGCAGTATTTT.

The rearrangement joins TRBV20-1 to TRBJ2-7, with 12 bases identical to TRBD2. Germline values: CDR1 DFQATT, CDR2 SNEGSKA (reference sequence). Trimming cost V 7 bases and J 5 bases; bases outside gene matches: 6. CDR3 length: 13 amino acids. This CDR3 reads CSEGGLAGDEQYF. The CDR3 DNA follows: TGCAGTGAAGGGGGACTAGCGGGCGACGAGCAGTACTTC.

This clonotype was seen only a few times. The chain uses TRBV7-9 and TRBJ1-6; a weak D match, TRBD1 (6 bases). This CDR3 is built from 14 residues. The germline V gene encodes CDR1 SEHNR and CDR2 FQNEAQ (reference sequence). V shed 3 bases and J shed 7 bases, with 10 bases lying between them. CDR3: CASSFDRRNSPLHF. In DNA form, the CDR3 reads TGTGCCAGCAGCTTCGACAGGCGCAATTCACCCCTCCACTTT. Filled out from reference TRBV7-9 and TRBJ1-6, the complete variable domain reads DTGVSQNPRHKITKRGQNVTFRCDPISEHNRLYWYRQTLGQGPEFLTYFQNEAQLEKSRLLSDRFSAERPKGSFSTLEIQRTEQGDSAMYLCASSFDRRNSPLHFGNGTRLTVT.

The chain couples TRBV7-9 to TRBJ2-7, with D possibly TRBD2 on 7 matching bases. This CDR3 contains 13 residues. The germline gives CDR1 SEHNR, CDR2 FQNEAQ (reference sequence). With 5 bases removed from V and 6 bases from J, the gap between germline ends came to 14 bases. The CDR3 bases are TGTGCCAGCAGCACAACAGGGAGGGGCGAGCAGTACTTC. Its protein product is CASSTTGRGEQYF.

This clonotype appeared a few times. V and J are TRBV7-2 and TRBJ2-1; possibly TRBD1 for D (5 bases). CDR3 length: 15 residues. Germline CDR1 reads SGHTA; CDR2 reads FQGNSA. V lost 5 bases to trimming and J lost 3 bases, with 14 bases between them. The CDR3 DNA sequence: TGTGCCAGCAGCCCCGGACAAGCCTACTACAATGAGCAGTTCTTC. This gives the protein CASSPGQAYYNEQFF.

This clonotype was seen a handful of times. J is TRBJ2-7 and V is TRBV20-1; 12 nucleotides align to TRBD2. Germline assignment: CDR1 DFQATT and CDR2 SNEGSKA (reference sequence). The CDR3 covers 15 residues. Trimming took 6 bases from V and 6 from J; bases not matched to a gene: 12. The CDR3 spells CSARLAGVRDGEQYF. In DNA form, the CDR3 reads TGCAGTGCGAGACTAGCGGGAGTACGAGATGGCGAGCAGTACTTC.

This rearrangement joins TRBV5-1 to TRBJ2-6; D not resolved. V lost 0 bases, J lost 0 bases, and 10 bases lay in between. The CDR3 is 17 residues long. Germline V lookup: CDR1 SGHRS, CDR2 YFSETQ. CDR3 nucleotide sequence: TGCGCCAGCAGCTTGGGGGCCCTCTCCTCTGGGGCCAACGTCCTGACTTTC. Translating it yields CASSLGALSSGANVLTF. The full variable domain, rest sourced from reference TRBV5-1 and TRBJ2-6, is KAGVTQTPRYLIKTRGQQVTLSCSPISGHRSVSWYQQTPGQGLQFLFEYFSETQRNKGNFPGRFSGRQFSNSRSEMNVSTLELGDSALYLCASSLGALSSGANVLTFGAGSRLTVL.

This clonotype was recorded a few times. The CDR3 protein is CASSYRYREETQYF. DNA of the CDR3: TGTGCCAGCAGCTACCGATACAGGGAAGAGACCCAGTACTTC. The chain combines TRBV7-9 with TRBJ2-5, with D possibly being TRBD1 (6 bases). Trimming removed 4 bases from V and 3 bases from J, with 12 bases in between. CDR3 size: 14 residues. CDR1 and CDR2 (germline): SEHNR, FQNEAQ (reference sequence).

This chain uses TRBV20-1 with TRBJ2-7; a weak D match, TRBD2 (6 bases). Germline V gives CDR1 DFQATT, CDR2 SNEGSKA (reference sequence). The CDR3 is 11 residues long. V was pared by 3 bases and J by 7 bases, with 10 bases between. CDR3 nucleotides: TGCAGTGCTAGGCTAGCGACTGAGCAGTACTTC. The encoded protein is CSARLATEQYF.

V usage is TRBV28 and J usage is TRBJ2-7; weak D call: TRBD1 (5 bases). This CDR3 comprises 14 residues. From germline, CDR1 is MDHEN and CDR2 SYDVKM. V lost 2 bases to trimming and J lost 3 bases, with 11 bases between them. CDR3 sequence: CASSLTGSYYEQYF. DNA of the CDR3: TGTGCCAGCAGTTTAACAGGATCCTACTACGAGCAGTACTTC.

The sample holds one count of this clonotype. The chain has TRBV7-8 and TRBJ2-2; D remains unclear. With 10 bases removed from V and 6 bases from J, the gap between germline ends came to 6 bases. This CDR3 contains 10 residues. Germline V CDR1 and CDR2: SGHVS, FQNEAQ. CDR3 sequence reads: CATHAGELFF. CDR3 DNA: TGTGCCACCCACGCCGGGGAGCTGTTTTTT.

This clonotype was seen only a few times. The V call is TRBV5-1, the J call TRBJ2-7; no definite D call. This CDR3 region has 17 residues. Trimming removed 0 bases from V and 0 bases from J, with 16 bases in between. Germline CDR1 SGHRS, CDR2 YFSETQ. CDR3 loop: CASSLEASVTLSYEQYF. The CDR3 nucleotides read TGCGCCAGCAGCTTGGAGGCCTCCGTTACCCTCTCCTACGAGCAGTACTTC.

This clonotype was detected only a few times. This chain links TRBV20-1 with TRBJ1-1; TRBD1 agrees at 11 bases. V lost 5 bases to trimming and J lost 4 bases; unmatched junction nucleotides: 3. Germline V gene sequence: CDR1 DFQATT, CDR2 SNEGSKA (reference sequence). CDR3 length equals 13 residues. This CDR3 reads CSASGTGGTEAFF. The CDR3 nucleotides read TGCAGTGCTTCCGGGACAGGGGGCACTGAAGCTTTCTTT.

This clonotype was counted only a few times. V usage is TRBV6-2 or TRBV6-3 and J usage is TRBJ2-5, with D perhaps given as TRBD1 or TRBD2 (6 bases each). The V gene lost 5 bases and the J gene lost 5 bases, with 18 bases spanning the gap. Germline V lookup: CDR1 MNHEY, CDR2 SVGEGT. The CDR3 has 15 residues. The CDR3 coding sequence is TGTGCCAGCAGTGAGGCCTGGGGGGCCCATGAGACCCAGTACTTC. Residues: CASSEAWGAHETQYF.

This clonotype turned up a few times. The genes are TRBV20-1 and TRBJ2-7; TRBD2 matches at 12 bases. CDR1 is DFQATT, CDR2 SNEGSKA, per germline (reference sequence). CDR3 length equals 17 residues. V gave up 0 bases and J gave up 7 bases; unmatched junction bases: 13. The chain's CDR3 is CSARDPLAGGRLREQYF. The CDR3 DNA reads TGCAGTGCTAGAGATCCACTAGCGGGGGGCCGCCTTCGGGAGCAGTACTTC.

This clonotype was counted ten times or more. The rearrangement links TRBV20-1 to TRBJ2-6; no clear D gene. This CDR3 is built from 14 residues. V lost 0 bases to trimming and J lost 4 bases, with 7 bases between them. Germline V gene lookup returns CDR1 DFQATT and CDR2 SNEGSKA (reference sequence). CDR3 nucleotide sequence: TGCAGTGCTAGAGATCGTGCAGGGGCCAACGTCCTGACTTTC. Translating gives CSARDRAGANVLTF.

CDR3 sequence (DNA): TGCAGCGTTGAGACCCCAACCTACGAGCAGTACTTC. Residues: CSVETPTYEQYF. V usage is TRBV29-1 and J usage is TRBJ2-7; no definite D call. CDR3 size: 12 residues. Trimming pared 3 bases from V and 2 bases from J, leaving 8 bases between. The germline CDR1 and CDR2 sequences are SQVTM and ANQGSEA.

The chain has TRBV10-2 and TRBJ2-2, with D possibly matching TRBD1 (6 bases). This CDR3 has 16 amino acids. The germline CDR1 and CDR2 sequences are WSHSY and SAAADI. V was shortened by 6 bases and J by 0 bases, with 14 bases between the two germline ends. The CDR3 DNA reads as TGCGCCAGCAGCTCGGGGCAGGGGACGAACACCGGGGAGCTGTTTTTT. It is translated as CASSSGQGTNTGELFF.

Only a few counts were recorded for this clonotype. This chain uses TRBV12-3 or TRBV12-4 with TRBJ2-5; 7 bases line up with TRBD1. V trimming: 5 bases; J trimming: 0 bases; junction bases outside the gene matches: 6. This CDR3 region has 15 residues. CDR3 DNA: TGTGCCAGCAGTCGAAGACAGGGAAACCAAGAGACCCAGTACTTC. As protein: CASSRRQGNQETQYF.

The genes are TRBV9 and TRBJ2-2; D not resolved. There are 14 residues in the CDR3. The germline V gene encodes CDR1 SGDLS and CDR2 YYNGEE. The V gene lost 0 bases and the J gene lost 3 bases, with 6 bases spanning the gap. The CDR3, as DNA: TGTGCCAGCAGCGTAGGTCCTGACACCGGGGAGCTGTTTTTT. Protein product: CASSVGPDTGELFF.